Below are 7 T cell receptor beta chains sequenced from a single sample in a study of OX40 agonist ivuxolimab in advanced cancers. Sequencing was performed with immunoSEQ multiplex PCR; in TCRdb, only in-frame clones are kept and a portion is missing. The repertoire consists of roughly 50,000 clones, with under 85% occurring once and the leading ten covering approximately 6%. The input for sequencing was CD4+ or CD8+ T cells sorted from blood, taken in a trial of the OX40 agonist ivuxolimab. These receptors were taken from an adult with an advanced solid tumor such as melanoma, head and neck, liver or kidney cancer.

For this clone: The identical CDR3 is also encoded by other nucleotide sequences in the sample. This chain connects TRBV30 to TRBJ1-5; D is undetermined. The CDR3 runs to 13 residues. Trimming cost V 3 bases and J 1 base, with 7 bases left between them. Germline V gene lookup returns CDR1 GTSNPN and CDR2 SVGIG (reference sequence). CDR3 DNA: TGTGCCTGGAGCGAGGACAGCAATCAGCCCCAGCATTTT. Its protein is CAWSEDSNQPQHF.

This rearrangement joins TRBV6-4 to TRBJ2-3; D is possibly TRBD2 (5 bases). V was clipped by 6 bases and J by 2 bases, with 15 bases between them. CDR3 length: 15 residues. Germline V gene lookup returns CDR1 MRHNA and CDR2 SNTAGT. This CDR3 reads CASSYRGATTDTQYF. The DNA for the CDR3 is TGTGCCAGCAGCTACCGGGGTGCGACCACAGATACGCAGTATTTT.

V gene TRBV19 combines with J gene TRBJ2-7, with TRBD1 matching 7 bases. V lost 10 bases to trimming and J lost 1 base; unmatched junction nucleotides: 10. Germline loops: CDR1 LNHDA, CDR2 SQIVND (reference sequence). The CDR3 runs to 14 residues. The CDR3 reads CATRGTANSYEQYF. Written as DNA, the CDR3 is TGTGCCACTAGGGGGACAGCGAATTCCTACGAGCAGTACTTC.

The gene calls are TRBV5-8 and TRBJ1-2; no firm D call. With 1 base removed from V and 2 bases from J, the gap between germline ends came to 6 bases. The CDR3 length is 13 residues. CDR1 SGHTS and CDR2 YDEGEE come from the germline V gene. The CDR3 sequence is CASSLWENYGYTF. The CDR3 coding sequence is TGTGCCAGCAGCTTGTGGGAGAACTATGGCTACACCTTC.

This clone has more than one count but fewer than ten. The V and J genes are TRBV19 and TRBJ2-7, with D unresolved. V lost 3 bases, J lost 3 bases, and 12 bases lay in between. CDR3 size: 14 residues. Germline V gene data show CDR1 as LNHDA and CDR2 as SQIVND (reference sequence). The CDR3 here is CASSMETMGYEQYF. CDR3 coding DNA: TGTGCCAGTAGTATGGAGACAATGGGCTACGAGCAGTACTTC.

The gene calls are TRBV5-6 and TRBJ2-1, with TRBD2 identical over 11 bases. Germline V gives CDR1 SGHDT, CDR2 YYEEEE. This CDR3 is built from 16 residues. The V and J ends lost 1 base and 2 bases, in that order; junction bases with no gene match: 2. The CDR3 sequence is CASSLTSGSTYNEQFF. The CDR3 DNA reads TGTGCCAGCAGCTTGACTAGCGGGAGTACCTACAATGAGCAGTTCTTC.

V is TRBV19 and J is TRBJ2-4; D might be TRBD1 or TRBD2, each matching 6 bases. V was cut by 7 bases and J by 0 bases, with 25 bases left in between. The CDR3 totals 19 residues. CDR1 LNHDA and CDR2 SQIVND come from the germline V gene (reference sequence). CDR3 region: CASTLSHRAGEVAKNIQYF. CDR3 in DNA: TGTGCCAGTACCCTTTCACACCGGGCAGGGGAGGTAGCCAAAAACATTCAGTACTTC.